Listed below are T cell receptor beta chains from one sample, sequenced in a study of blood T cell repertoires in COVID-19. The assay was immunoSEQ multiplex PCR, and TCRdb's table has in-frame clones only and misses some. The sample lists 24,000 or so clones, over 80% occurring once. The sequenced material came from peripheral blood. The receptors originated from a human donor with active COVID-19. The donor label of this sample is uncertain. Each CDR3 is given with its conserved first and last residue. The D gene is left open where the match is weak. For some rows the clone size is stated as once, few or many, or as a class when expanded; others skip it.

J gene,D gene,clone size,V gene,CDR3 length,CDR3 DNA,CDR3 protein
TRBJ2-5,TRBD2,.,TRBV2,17,TGTGCCAGCAGTACTTCTGGCGGGGGGGCCCTCGGGGAGACCCAGTACTTC,CASSTSGGGALGETQYF
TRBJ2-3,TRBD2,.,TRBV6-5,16,TGTGCCAGCAGTTACTCGGTAGCGGGAGGCACAGATACGCAGTATTTT,CASSYSVAGGTDTQYF
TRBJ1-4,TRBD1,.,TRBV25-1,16,TGTGCCAGCAGTGGTCTAGTGGGACAGGAACGGGAAAAACTGTTTTTT,CASSGLVGQEREKLFF
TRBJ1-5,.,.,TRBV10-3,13,TGTGCCATCAGAGACTCGGGGGGTCAGCCCCAGCATTTT,CAIRDSGGQPQHF
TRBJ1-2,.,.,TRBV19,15,TGTGCCAGTAGTATTTTGGGGGGAACGAACTATGGCTACACCTTC,CASSILGGTNYGYTF
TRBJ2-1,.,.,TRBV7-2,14,TGTGCCAGCAGCTTGTCCGGGAGTCAGAATGAGCAGTTCTTC,CASSLSGSQNEQFF
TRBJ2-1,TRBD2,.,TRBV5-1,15,TGCGCCAGCAGCTTGGGTAGCGGGGGCTACAATGAGCAGTTCTTC,CASSLGSGGYNEQFF
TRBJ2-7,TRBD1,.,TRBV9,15,TGTGCCAGCAGCGTGGGACAGAGCAGCTCCTACGAGCAGTACTTC,CASSVGQSSSYEQYF
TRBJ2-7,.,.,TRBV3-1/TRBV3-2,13,TGTGCCAGCAGCCAATTGTCGTTCTACGAGCAGTACTTC,CASSQLSFYEQYF
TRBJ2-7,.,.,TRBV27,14,TGTGCCAGCAGTTTTACAGGGAATACCTACGAGCAGTACTTC,CASSFTGNTYEQYF
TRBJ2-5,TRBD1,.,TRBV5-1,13,TGCGCCAGCAGCCTGGGACAGGAAGAGACCCAGTACTTC,CASSLGQEETQYF
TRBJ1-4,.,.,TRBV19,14,TGTGCCAGTAAGGAGCGGTCAACTAATGAAAAACTGTTTTTT,CASKERSTNEKLFF
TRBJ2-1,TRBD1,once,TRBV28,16,TGTGCCAGCAGTGACATCGGACAGGGGGCTTACAATGAGCAGTTCTTC,CASSDIGQGAYNEQFF
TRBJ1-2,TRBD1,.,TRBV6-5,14,TGTGCCAGCAGTTACGGCGACAGGGCCTCTGGCTACACCTTC,CASSYGDRASGYTF
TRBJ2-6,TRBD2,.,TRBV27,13,TGTGCCAGCAGTTTAGGCGGGGGGGACGTCCTGACTTTC,CASSLGGGDVLTF
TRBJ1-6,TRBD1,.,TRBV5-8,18,TGTGCCAGCAGCTTCGGGACAGCATCTCCATCTTATAATTCACCCCTCCACTTT,CASSFGTASPSYNSPLHF
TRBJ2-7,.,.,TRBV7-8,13,TGTGCCAGCAGCTTCGGGGTCTCCTACGAGCAGTACTTC,CASSFGVSYEQYF
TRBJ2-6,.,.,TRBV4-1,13,TGCGCCAGCAGGGACTCCGGGGCCAACGTCCTGACTTTC,CASRDSGANVLTF
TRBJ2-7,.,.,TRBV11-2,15,TGTGCCAGCAGCTTAAAAGGTGGGAGAGCCTACGAGCAGTACTTC,CASSLKGGRAYEQYF
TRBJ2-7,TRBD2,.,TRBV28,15,TGTGCCAGCAGTTTCCCGACTAGCGGGAGCTACGAGCAGTACTTC,CASSFPTSGSYEQYF
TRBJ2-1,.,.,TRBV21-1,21,TGTGCCAGCAGCAGCCCCTACGGGACAGGGGAAAACAAGAGCTCCTACAATGAGCAGTTCTTC,CASSSPYGTGENKSSYNEQFF
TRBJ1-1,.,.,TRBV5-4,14,TGTGCCAGCAGCTTAGGCGGAGCTAACACTGAAGCTTTCTTT,CASSLGGANTEAFF
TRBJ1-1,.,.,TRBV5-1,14,TGCGCCAGCAGCTTGGACGGTTTGAACACTGAAGCTTTCTTT,CASSLDGLNTEAFF
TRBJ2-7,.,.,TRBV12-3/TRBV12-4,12,TGTGCCAGCACCAAGGACAGCTACGAGCAGTACTTC,CASTKDSYEQYF
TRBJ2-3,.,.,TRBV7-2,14,TGTGCCAGCAGCGAGGGGGATAGCACAGATACGCAGTATTTT,CASSEGDSTDTQYF
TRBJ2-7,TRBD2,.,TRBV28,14,TGTGCCAGCGGAGGACTAGCGGGAGCGCACGAGCAGTACTTC,CASGGLAGAHEQYF
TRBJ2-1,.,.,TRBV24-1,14,TGTGCCACCAGTGACCCAAGCCTCGAGGAAGAGCAGTTCTTC,CATSDPSLEEEQFF
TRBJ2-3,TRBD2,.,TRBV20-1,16,TGCAGTGCTAGTCCCCTTGGACTAGCGGGGACAGATACGCAGTATTTT,CSASPLGLAGTDTQYF
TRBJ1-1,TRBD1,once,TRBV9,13,TGTGCCAGCAGCGGAGGGGACAGCGAGGAAGCTTTCTTT,CASSGGDSEEAFF
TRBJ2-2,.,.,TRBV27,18,TGTGCCACCAGTAAGAGGGGGTCAGAATCCTCGAACACCGGGGAGCTGTTTTTT,CATSKRGSESSNTGELFF
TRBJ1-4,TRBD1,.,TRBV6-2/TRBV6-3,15,TGTGCCAGCAGTTACCCTGGACAGGCGGATGAAAAACTGTTTTTT,CASSYPGQADEKLFF
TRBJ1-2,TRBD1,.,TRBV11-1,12,TGTGCCAGCAGCATCTGGGGGACAGAGGAAATCTTC,CASSIWGTEEIF
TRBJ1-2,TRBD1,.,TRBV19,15,TGTGCCAGTAGTATTATCCGCGGACAGGGCTATGGCTACACCTTC,CASSIIRGQGYGYTF
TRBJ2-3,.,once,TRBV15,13,TGTGCCACCAGCAGACAAACAGGATCTATGCAGTATTTT,CATSRQTGSMQYF
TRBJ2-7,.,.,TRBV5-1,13,TGCGCCAGCAGCTTAGGGGAATACTACGAGCAGTACTTC,CASSLGEYYEQYF
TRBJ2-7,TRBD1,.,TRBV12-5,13,TGTGCTAGTGCGAGGACAGGCTCCTACGAGCAGTACTTC,CASARTGSYEQYF
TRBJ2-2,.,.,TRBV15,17,TGTGCCACCAGCAGAGATTTTTTAGGGGGGAACACCGGGGAGCTGTTTTTT,CATSRDFLGGNTGELFF
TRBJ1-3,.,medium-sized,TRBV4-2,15,TGTGCCAGCAGCCAAGGTGTAGCCTCTGGAAACACCATATATTTT,CASSQGVASGNTIYF
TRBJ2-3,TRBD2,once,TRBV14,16,TGTGCCAGCAGCCCCCTTAGCGGGGGGGCCTCAGATACGCAGTATTTT,CASSPLSGGASDTQYF
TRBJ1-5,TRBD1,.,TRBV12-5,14,TGTGCTAGTGTGGGACAGGGTAACAATCAGCCCCAGCATTTT,CASVGQGNNQPQHF
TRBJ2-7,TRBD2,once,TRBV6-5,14,TGTGCCAGCAGTAGACTAGCGGGCTCCTACGAGCAGTACTTC,CASSRLAGSYEQYF
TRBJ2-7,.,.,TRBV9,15,TGTGCCAGCAGCGTAGAGGCCAGGACTACCTACGAGCAGTACTTC,CASSVEARTTYEQYF
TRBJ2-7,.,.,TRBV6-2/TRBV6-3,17,TGTGCCAGCAGTTACTCGATATTGTCAGGGCCCCCGGACGAGCAGTACTTC,CASSYSILSGPPDEQYF
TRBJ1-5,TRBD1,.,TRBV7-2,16,TGTGCCAGCAGCTTAGAGATAACAGGGGCTAATCAGCCCCAGCATTTT,CASSLEITGANQPQHF
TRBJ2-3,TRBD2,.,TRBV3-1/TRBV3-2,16,TGTGCCAGCAGCTTACGAAGCGGGGGGTCAGCAGATACGCAGTATTTT,CASSLRSGGSADTQYF
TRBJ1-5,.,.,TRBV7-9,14,TGTGCCAGCAGCTTAGGCAGGGTTGATCAGCCCCAGCATTTT,CASSLGRVDQPQHF
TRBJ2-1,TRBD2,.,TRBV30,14,TGTGCCTGGAGTCGCGGGGGGGCCTACAATGAGCAGTTCTTC,CAWSRGGAYNEQFF
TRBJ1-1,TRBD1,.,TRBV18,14,TGTGCCAGCTCACGGGACAGACGTAACACTGAAGCTTTCTTT,CASSRDRRNTEAFF
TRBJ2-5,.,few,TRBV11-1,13,TGTGCCAGCAGCTCGGGAGAGAGAGAGACCCAGTACTTC,CASSSGERETQYF
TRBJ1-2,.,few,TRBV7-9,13,TGTGCCAGCAGCTTACGGAGAAACTATGGCTACACCTTC,CASSLRRNYGYTF
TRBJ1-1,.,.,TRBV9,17,TGTGCCAGCAGCGTATGGCCTCCTGCGGGGCGATACACTGAAGCTTTCTTT,CASSVWPPAGRYTEAFF
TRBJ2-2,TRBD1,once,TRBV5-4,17,TGTGCCAGCAGCTTGGTCACCAGGGGGCGCTTCACCGGGGAGCTGTTTTTT,CASSLVTRGRFTGELFF
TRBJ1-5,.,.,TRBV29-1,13,TGCAGCGTTGCTCGCGGGGTGAATCAGCCCCAGCATTTT,CSVARGVNQPQHF
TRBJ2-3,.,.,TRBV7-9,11,TGTGCCAGCAGCCCCCGGGATACGCAGTATTTT,CASSPRDTQYF
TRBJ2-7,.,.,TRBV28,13,TGTGCCAGCAGACTAGGACCTCGGTACGAGCAGTACTTC,CASRLGPRYEQYF